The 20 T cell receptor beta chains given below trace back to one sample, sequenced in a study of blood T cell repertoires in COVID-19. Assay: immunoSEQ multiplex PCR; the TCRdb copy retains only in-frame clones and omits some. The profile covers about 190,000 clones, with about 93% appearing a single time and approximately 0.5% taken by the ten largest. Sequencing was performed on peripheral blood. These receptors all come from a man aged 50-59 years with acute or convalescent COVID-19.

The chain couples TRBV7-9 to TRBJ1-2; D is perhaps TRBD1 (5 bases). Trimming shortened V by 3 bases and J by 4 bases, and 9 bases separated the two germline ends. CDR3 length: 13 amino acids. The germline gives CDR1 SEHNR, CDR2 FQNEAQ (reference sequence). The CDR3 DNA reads TGTGCCAGCAGCTTCGGGGGTGGCTATGGCTACACCTTC. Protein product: CASSFGGGYGYTF.

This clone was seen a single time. The CDR3 region is CASSWGSRGATSITQYF. The CDR3 DNA reads TGTGCCAGCAGCTGGGGCTCGCGGGGGGCCACCTCGATTACCCAGTACTTC. The chain joins TRBV7-2 to TRBJ2-5; 8 bases agree with TRBD2. Germline CDR1 is SGHTA and CDR2 is FQGNSA. V shed 4 bases and J 8 bases; nucleotides not matched to a gene: 18. The CDR3 has 17 residues. The entire variable domain, with the rest obtained from reference TRBV7-2 and TRBJ2-5, is as follows: GAGVSQSPSNKVTEKGKDVELRCDPISGHTALYWYRQSLGQGLEFLIYFQGNSAPDKSGLPSDRFSAERTGGSVSTLTIQRTQQEDSAVYLCASSWGSRGATSITQYFGPGTRLLVL.

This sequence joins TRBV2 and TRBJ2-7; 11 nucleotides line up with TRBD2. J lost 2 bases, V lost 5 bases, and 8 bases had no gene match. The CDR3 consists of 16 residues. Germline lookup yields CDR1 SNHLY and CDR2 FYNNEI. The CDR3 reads CASSTRLAGSTYEQYV. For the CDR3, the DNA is TGTGCCAGCAGTACTCGACTAGCGGGGAGCACCTACGAGCAGTACGTC.

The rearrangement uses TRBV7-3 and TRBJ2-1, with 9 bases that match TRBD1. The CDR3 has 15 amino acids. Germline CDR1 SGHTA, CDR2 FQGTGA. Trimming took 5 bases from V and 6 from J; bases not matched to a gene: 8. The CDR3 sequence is CASSTSGTGFNEQFF. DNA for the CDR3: TGTGCCAGCAGCACATCCGGGACAGGGTTCAATGAGCAGTTCTTC.

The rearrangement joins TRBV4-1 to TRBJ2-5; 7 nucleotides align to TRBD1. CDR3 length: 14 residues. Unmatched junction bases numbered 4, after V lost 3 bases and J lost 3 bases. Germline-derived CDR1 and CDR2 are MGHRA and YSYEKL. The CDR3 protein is CASSHDTGEETQYF. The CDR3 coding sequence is TGCGCCAGCAGCCACGACACAGGGGAAGAGACCCAGTACTTC.

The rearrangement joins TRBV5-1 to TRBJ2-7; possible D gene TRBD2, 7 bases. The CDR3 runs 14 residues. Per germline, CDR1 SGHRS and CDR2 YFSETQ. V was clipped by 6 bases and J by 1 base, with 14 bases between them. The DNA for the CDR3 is TGCGCCAGCAACGAAGGGGGGGCGTCCTACGAGCAGTACTTC. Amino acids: CASNEGGASYEQYF.

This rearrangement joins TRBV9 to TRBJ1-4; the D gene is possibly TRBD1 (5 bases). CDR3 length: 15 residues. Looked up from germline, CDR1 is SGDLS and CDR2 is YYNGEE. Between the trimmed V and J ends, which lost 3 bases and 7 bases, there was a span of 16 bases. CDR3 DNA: TGTGCCAGCAGCGCTGGGGGGGGTTATGGTGAAAAACTGTTTTTT. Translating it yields CASSAGGGYGEKLFF.

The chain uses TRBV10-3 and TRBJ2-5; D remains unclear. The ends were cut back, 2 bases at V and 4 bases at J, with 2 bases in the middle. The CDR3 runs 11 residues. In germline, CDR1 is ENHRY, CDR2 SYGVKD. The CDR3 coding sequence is TGTGCCATCAGTGAGCGAGAGACCCAGTACTTC. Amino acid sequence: CAISERETQYF.

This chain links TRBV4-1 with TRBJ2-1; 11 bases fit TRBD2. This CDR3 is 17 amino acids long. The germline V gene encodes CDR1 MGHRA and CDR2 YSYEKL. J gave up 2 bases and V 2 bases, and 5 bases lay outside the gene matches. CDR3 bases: TGCGCCAGCAGCCAAACTAGCGGGAGTGTCGCCTACAATGAGCAGTTCTTC. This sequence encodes CASSQTSGSVAYNEQFF.

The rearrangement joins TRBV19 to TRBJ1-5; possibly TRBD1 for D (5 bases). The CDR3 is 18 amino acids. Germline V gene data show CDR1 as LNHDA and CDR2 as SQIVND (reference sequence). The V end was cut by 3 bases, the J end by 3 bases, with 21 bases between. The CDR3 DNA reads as TGTGCCAGTAGTATTAGGGGTGGAGGGACTATTAACAATCAGCCCCAGCATTTT. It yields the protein CASSIRGGGTINNQPQHF.

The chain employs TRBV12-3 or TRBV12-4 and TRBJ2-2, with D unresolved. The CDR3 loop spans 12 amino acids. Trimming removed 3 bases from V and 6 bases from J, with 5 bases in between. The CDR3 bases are TGTGCCAGCAGTTTTGGGCCCGGGGAGCTGTTTTTT. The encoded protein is CASSFGPGELFF.

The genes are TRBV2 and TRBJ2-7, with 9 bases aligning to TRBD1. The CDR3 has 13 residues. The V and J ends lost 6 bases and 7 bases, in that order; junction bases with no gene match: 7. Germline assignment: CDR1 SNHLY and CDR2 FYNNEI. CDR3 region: CASSPDRGGEQYV. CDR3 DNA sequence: TGTGCCAGCAGCCCCGACAGGGGGGGGGAGCAGTACGTC.

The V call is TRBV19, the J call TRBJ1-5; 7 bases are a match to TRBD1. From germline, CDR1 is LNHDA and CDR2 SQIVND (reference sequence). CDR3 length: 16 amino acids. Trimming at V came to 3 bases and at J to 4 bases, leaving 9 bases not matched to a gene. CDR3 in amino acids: CASSIVDRLINQPQHF. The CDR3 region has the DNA TGTGCCAGTAGTATCGTGGACAGGTTGATAAATCAGCCCCAGCATTTT. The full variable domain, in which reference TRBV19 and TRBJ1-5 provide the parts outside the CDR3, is DGGITQSPKYLFRKEGQNVTLSCEQNLNHDAMYWYRQDPGQGLRLIYYSQIVNDFQKGDIAEGYSVSREKKESFPLTVTSAQKNPTAFYLCASSIVDRLINQPQHFGDGTRLSIL.

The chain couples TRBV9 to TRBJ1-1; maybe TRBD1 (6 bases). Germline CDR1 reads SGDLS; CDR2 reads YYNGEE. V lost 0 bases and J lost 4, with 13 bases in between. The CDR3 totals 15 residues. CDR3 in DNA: TGTGCCAGCAGCGTAGTACGAACAGGGTTCACTGAAGCTTTCTTT. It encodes CASSVVRTGFTEAFF. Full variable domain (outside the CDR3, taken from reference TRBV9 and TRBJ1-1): DSGVTQTPKHLITATGQRVTLRCSPRSGDLSVYWYQQSLDQGLQFLIQYYNGEERAKGNILERFSAQQFPDLHSELNLSSLELGDSALYFCASSVVRTGFTEAFFGQGTRLTVV.

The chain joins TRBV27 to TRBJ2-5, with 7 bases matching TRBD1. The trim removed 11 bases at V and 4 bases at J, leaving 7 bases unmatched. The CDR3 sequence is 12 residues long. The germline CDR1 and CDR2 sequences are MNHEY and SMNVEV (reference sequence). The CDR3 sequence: CAAGGIGETQYF. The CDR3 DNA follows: TGTGCCGCAGGGGGAATAGGAGAGACCCAGTACTTC.

DNA for the CDR3: TGTGCCACCAGGTCTCAGGGCGATCAGCCCCAGCATTTT. Protein product: CATRSQGDQPQHF. V usage is TRBV15 and J usage is TRBJ1-5; a weak D match, TRBD1 (5 bases). This CDR3 is built from 13 residues. Trimming took 6 bases from V and 5 from J, leaving 11 bases between them. The germline CDR1 and CDR2 sequences are LNHNV and YYDKDF (reference sequence).

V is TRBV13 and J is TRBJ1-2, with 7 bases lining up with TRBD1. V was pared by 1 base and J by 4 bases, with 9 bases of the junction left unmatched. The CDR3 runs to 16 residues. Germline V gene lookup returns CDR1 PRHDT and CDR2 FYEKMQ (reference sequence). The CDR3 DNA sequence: TGTGCCAGCAGCTTAGACAGGGGCCCCTCCGGCTATGGCTACACCTTC. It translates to CASSLDRGPSGYGYTF.

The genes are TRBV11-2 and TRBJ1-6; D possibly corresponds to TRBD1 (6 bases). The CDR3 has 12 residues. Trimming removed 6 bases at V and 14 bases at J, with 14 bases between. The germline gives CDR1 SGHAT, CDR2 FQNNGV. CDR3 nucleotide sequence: TGTGCCAGCAGGAGCACAGGGTTGTCCCTCCACTTT. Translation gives CASRSTGLSLHF.

The CDR3 DNA reads as TGTGCCAGCAGCTTGCAGGGCACTGGAAACACCATATATTTT. Its translation is CASSLQGTGNTIYF. The rearrangement links TRBV5-4 to TRBJ1-3; D possibly corresponds to TRBD1 (5 bases). The CDR3 covers 14 residues. Germline-derived CDR1 and CDR2 are SGHNT and YYREEE (reference sequence). V lost 1 base and J lost 2, with 7 bases in between.

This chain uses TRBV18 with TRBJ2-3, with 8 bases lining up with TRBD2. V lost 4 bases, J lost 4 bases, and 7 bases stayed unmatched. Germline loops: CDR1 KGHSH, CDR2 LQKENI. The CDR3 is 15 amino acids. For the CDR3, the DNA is TGTGCCAGCTCACAGGTACTAGCGGCTTCAGATACGCAGTATTTT. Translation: CASSQVLAASDTQYF.